The sequence of this T cell receptor beta chain was determined in a study of identical twins. MiXCR, run by TCRdb on the 5' RACE reads, gives a single entry per CDR3 protein. This table has about 530,000 distinct CDR3 sequences, about 22% appearing once. The CDR3 consists of 15 residues. J lost 4 bases, V lost 0 bases, and 8 bases had no gene match. CDR1 is DFQATT and CDR2 is SNEGSKA in the germline V gene (reference sequence). These same records also appear under a second study, on yellow fever vaccine responses in identical twins.

This rearrangement joins TRBV20-1 to TRBJ1-2; 7 bases match TRBD1. This TCR was recovered from a woman between 18 and 29 years old in good health. The sequenced sample consisted of CD4+ T cells sorted from blood. CDR3 nucleotide sequence: TGCAGTGCTAGAGAGGGGACAGCAATTTTCTATGGCTACACCTTC. Residues: CSAREGTAIFYGYTF.